What follows describes a single T cell receptor beta chain. Its antigen is currently unknown. The sample is drawn from a study of cytomegalovirus exposure and HLA in healthy donors. Points from the study as a whole: Among TCR beta chains, those listed as cytomegalovirus-associated numbered about 160.

Some clones are missing from TCRdb's copy, which holds only in-frame ones; the method was immunoSEQ multiplex PCR. Of about 140,000 clones in the sample, roughly nine tenths were seen once. The study drew the donors from its approximately 110-subject validation cohort, separate from the approximately 690-subject first cohort. The CDR3 spans 15 residues. CDR1 SGHKS and CDR2 YYEKEE come from the germline V gene (reference sequence). V trimming: 3 bases; J trimming: 2 bases; junction bases outside the gene matches: 7. The chain employs TRBV5-5 and TRBJ1-2; TRBD1 matches 7 bases. What was sequenced was PBMCs. The TCR was taken from a man between 18 and 29 years old in good health and CMV-seronegative. The CDR3: CASSSGQIPNYGYTF. In DNA, the CDR3 is TGTGCCAGCAGCTCGGGACAGATCCCCAACTATGGCTACACCTTC.